This T cell receptor beta chain was sequenced during a study of cytomegalovirus exposure and HLA in healthy donors. Study at large: Of around 400 genotyped donors, around 86% grouped in the Caucasian-associated ancestry cluster. Study findings and constraints: A prior analysis recorded that most TCR beta V segments were productive about 87% or about 30% of the time. Later genetic work tied a missense DCLRE1C variant to beta-chain V and J trimming.

PCR was performed using 60 Vbeta and 13 Jbeta primers. TCRdb keeps only in-frame clones here, not all; method: immunoSEQ multiplex PCR. The sample carries about 140,000 clones, approximately 80% recorded once. This CDR3 is 13 amino acids long. Looked up from germline, CDR1 is MDHEN and CDR2 is SYDVKM. Trimming stripped 2 bases from V and 3 bases from J, with 7 bases between. To note about this clone: Its target is unknown.

This TCR came from a woman aged 40 to 50 in good health and CMV-seronegative. The sequencing input was PBMCs. V and J are TRBV28 and TRBJ2-5; D unresolved. CDR3: CASSLTAEETQYF. CDR3 DNA sequence: TGTGCCAGCAGTTTAACGGCGGAAGAGACCCAGTACTTC.